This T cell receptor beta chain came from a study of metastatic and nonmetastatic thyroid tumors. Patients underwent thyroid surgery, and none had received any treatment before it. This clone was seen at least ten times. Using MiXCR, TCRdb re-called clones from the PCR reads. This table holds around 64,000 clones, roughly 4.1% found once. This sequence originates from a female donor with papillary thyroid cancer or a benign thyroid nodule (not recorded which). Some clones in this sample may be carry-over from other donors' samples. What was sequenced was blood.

The chain's CDR3 is CASSLAQGVPNEQFF. CDR3 nucleotides: TGTGCCAGCAGTTTAGCTCAGGGAGTCCCTAATGAGCAGTTCTTC. V and J are TRBV12-3 or TRBV12-4 and TRBJ2-1; perhaps D is TRBD1 or TRBD2 (5 bases each). The length of the CDR3 is 15 residues. Trimming left V 0 bases short and J 7 bases short, with 13 bases between.